This passage covers 20 T cell receptor beta chains from one sample sequenced in a study of PD-L1 blockade in urothelial cancer. Time point given: peripheral blood 6 weeks after treatment start. Measured with immunoSEQ multiplex PCR; TCRdb has only the in-frame clones, and not every one. The sample lists some 31,000 clones, approximately 80% occurring once. The sample consisted of PBMCs, taken around atezolizumab (anti-PD-L1) treatment. These receptors came from a man aged 65 to 85 with urothelial cancer.

The gene calls are TRBV28 and TRBJ1-4; TRBD1 agrees at 9 bases. CDR1 is MDHEN and CDR2 is SYDVKM in the germline V gene. This CDR3 region has 15 residues. Trimming removed 4 bases from V and 5 bases from J; junction bases left unmatched: 5. The CDR3 nucleotides are TGTGCCAGCAGTTCTACAGGGGGCGACAATGAAAAACTGTTTTTT. Its translation: CASSSTGGDNEKLFF.

For this clone: The sample carries other DNA sequences with the same CDR3. This chain links TRBV7-2 with TRBJ2-7, with D possibly TRBD1 on 6 matching bases. V lost 3 bases, J lost 2 bases, and 11 bases lay in between. This CDR3 has 14 residues. Looked up from germline, CDR1 is SGHTA and CDR2 is FQGNSA. CDR3 in amino acids: CASSFGTRTYEQYF. CDR3 nucleotides: TGTGCCAGCAGCTTCGGGACAAGGACCTACGAGCAGTACTTC.

CDR3 bases: TGCGCCAGCAGCCAAGGAAGGGCAGGGGGCTTTCAGCCCCAGCATTTT. Amino acid sequence: CASSQGRAGGFQPQHF. The chain joins TRBV4-1 to TRBJ1-5, with TRBD1 matching 8 bases. Germline CDR1 MGHRA, CDR2 YSYEKL. The CDR3 runs 16 residues. The V gene end was trimmed by 1 base and the J gene end by 6 bases; junction bases not matched to a gene: 8.

This rearrangement joins TRBV28 to TRBJ1-2, with 7 bases lining up with TRBD1. This CDR3 comprises 16 residues. V was clipped by 5 bases and J by 4 bases; unmatched bases: 13. CDR1 MDHEN and CDR2 SYDVKM come from the germline V gene. The CDR3 nucleotides read TGTGCCAGCAGTCCCCCCGAGGGGGCGCTGAGCTATGGCTACACCTTC. This encodes CASSPPEGALSYGYTF.

The chain carries TRBV6-5 and TRBJ2-2, with 9 bases matching TRBD2. Germline-derived CDR1 and CDR2 are MNHEY and SVGAGI. CDR3 length: 16 residues. The J segment lost 0 bases and the V segment lost 4 bases, leaving 3 bases of the junction unmatched. CDR3 amino acids: CASSLAGDANTGELFF. CDR3 DNA: TGTGCCAGCAGTTTAGCGGGAGACGCGAACACCGGGGAGCTGTTTTTT.

V gene TRBV5-1 combines with J gene TRBJ1-2; D is unresolved. Trimming removed 0 bases from V and 0 bases from J, with 12 bases in between. CDR3 size: 16 residues. Germline V gene sequence: CDR1 SGHRS, CDR2 YFSETQ. Written as DNA, the CDR3 is TGCGCCAGCAGCTTGGGACAACCCCCTGCTAACTATGGCTACACCTTC. Translation gives CASSLGQPPANYGYTF.

The chain couples TRBV6-5 to TRBJ1-1; TRBD1 agrees at 9 bases. This CDR3 has 16 amino acids. V gave up 4 bases and J gave up 3 bases; unmatched junction bases: 9. Per the germline V gene, CDR1 is MNHEY and CDR2 is SVGAGI. The CDR3 nucleotides are TGTGCCAGCAGTTCGCAACAGGGGGCCTTGGACACTGAAGCTTTCTTT. It yields the protein CASSSQQGALDTEAFF.

CDR3 loop: CASSPRDRRNSPLHF. The CDR3 coding sequence is TGTGCCAGCAGCCCCCGGGACAGGCGGAATTCACCCCTCCACTTT. This chain connects TRBV5-4 to TRBJ1-6; 8 positions match TRBD1. V lost 4 bases, J lost 7 bases, and 7 bases stayed unmatched. The CDR3 is 15 amino acids. Germline V lookup: CDR1 SGHNT, CDR2 YYREEE (reference sequence). The full variable domain, completed using reference TRBV5-4 and TRBJ1-6, is ETGVTQSPTHLIKTRGQQVTLRCSSQSGHNTVSWYQQALGQGPQFIFQYYREEENGRGNFPPRFSGLQFPNYSSELNVNALELDDSALYLCASSPRDRRNSPLHFGNGTRLTVT.

In its sample, this clone ranks as medium-sized (0.01 to 0.1%). The V gene is TRBV28, the J gene TRBJ2-7, with D hard to call. CDR3 size: 11 residues. V was shortened by 4 bases and J by 2 bases, with 3 bases between the two germline ends. Germline lookup yields CDR1 MDHEN and CDR2 SYDVKM. In DNA form, the CDR3 reads TGTGCCAGCAGTTCCACCTACGAGCAGTACTTC. Its translation is CASSSTYEQYF.

This clone appeared a few times. This chain joins TRBV28 and TRBJ2-7; 9 bases are shared with TRBD2. Unmatched junction bases numbered 2, after V lost 6 bases and J lost 5 bases. This CDR3 comprises 12 residues. Germline assignment: CDR1 MDHEN and CDR2 SYDVKM. DNA for the CDR3: TGTGCCAGCAGAGCGGGGGGCCACGAGCAGTACTTC. It specifies CASRAGGHEQYF. Together with reference TRBV28 and TRBJ2-7, the CDR3 gives the full variable domain: DVKVTQSSRYLVKRTGEKVFLECVQDMDHENMFWYRQDPGLGLRLIYFSYDVKMKEKGDIPEGYSVSREKKERFSLILESASTNQTSMYLCASRAGGHEQYFGPGTRLTVT.

The gene calls are TRBV18 and TRBJ1-4, with 7 nucleotides matching TRBD1. The junction had 7 bases not matched to a gene; V was cut back by 4 bases and J by 5 bases. The CDR3 length is 15 residues. Germline V lookup: CDR1 KGHSH, CDR2 LQKENI. CDR3 residues: CASSHETGRNEKLFF. The CDR3, as DNA: TGTGCCAGCTCACATGAGACAGGGAGGAATGAAAAACTGTTTTTT.

The chain is built from TRBV5-1 and TRBJ2-7, with 8 bases aligning to TRBD2. In germline, CDR1 is SGHRS, CDR2 YFSETQ. Losses at the gene ends were 1 base for V and 2 bases for J; bases not matched to a gene: 5. The CDR3 is 15 residues long. The CDR3, as DNA: TGCGCCAGCAGCTTGCAGCGGGGGCCCACCTACGAGCAGTACTTC. It yields the protein CASSLQRGPTYEQYF.

The chain has TRBV30 and TRBJ2-7, with D maybe TRBD1 (5 bases). Germline loops: CDR1 GTSNPN, CDR2 SVGIG (reference sequence). V lost 3 bases and J 2 bases, leaving 11 bases between the germline ends. CDR3 length equals 13 residues. CDR3 residues: CAWSEDSAYEQYF. CDR3 sequence (DNA): TGTGCCTGGAGCGAAGACAGCGCCTACGAGCAGTACTTC.

This clone has a handful of counts. The chain couples TRBV28 to TRBJ2-4, with 9 bases lining up with TRBD2. With 2 bases clipped from V and 4 bases from J, the junction kept 3 bases outside the gene matches. The germline gives CDR1 MDHEN, CDR2 SYDVKM. The CDR3 length is 15 residues. The DNA of the CDR3 is TGTGCCAGCAGTTTAAGTCTAGCGGGGAAAAACATTCAGTACTTC. Its translation: CASSLSLAGKNIQYF.

The rearrangement joins TRBV11-2 to TRBJ1-1, with a weak D call TRBD1 (6 bases). Germline lookup yields CDR1 SGHAT and CDR2 FQNNGV. The V gene lost 6 bases and the J gene lost 2 bases, with 13 bases spanning the gap. This CDR3 is built from 14 residues. The CDR3 DNA is TGTGCCAGCAGAACTACAGGGCCCAACACTGAAGCTTTCTTT. The encoded protein is CASRTTGPNTEAFF.

The chain employs TRBV6-5 and TRBJ2-2; perhaps TRBD2 as D (5 bases). CDR1 and CDR2 from the germline V gene are MNHEY and SVGAGI. This CDR3 has 14 residues. Trimming removed 4 bases at V and 6 bases at J, with 12 bases between. The CDR3, as DNA: TGTGCCAGCAGTTCGCGAGGAGGTGCCGGGGAGCTGTTTTTT. This translates into CASSSRGGAGELFF.

The V call is TRBV28, the J call TRBJ2-7, with D tentatively TRBD2 (6 bases). This CDR3 spans 13 amino acids. V lost 5 bases to trimming and J lost 4 bases, with 12 bases between them. CDR1 and CDR2 (germline): MDHEN, SYDVKM. The CDR3 nucleotides read TGTGCCAGCAGTCTCTCGGGAGTTTACGAGCAGTACTTC. This codes for CASSLSGVYEQYF.

The CDR3 sequence is CASSYWDSNNEQFF. The CDR3 nucleotides read TGTGCCAGCAGTTACTGGGACAGCAACAATGAGCAGTTCTTC. The chain is built from TRBV6-5 and TRBJ2-1; TRBD1 matches 7 bases. The germline V gene has CDR1 MNHEY and CDR2 SVGAGI. The CDR3 is 14 residues long. V was pared by 1 base and J by 5 bases, with 2 bases of the junction left unmatched.

In nucleotides, the CDR3 is TGCAGCGTTGAAGAGGTAGCAGCTAACTATGGCTACACCTTC. Encoded protein: CSVEEVAANYGYTF. The chain uses TRBV29-1 and TRBJ1-2; D call uncertain. The V and J ends lost 0 bases and 0 bases respectively, with 8 bases between them. Germline V lookup: CDR1 SQVTM, CDR2 ANQGSEA. The CDR3 consists of 14 residues.

The CDR3 here is CATSHSGTGDEQYF. DNA for the CDR3: TGTGCCACCAGCCATTCCGGGACAGGGGACGAGCAGTACTTC. The gene calls are TRBV15 and TRBJ2-7, with 10 positions matching TRBD1. The CDR3 runs 14 residues. Germline V gives CDR1 LNHNV, CDR2 YYDKDF (reference sequence). The junction had 6 bases not matched to a gene; V was cut back by 5 bases and J by 5 bases.